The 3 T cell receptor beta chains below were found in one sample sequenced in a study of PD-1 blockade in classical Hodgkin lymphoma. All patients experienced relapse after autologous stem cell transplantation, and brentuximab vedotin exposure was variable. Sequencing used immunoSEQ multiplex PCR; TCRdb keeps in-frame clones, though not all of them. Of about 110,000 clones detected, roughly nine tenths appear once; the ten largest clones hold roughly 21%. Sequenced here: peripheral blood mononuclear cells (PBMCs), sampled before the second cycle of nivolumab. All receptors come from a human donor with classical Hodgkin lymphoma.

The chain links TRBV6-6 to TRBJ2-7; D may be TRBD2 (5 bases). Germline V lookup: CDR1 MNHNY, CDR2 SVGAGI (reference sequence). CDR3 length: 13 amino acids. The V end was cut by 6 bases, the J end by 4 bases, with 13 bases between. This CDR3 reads CASSPEGFYEQYF. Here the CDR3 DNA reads TGTGCCAGCAGCCCCGAGGGTTTTTACGAGCAGTACTTC.

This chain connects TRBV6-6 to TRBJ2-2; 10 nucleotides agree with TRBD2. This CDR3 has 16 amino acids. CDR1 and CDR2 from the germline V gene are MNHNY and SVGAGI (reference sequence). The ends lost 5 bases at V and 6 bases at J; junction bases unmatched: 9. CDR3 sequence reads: CASSRKREGWAGELFF. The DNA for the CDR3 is TGTGCCAGCAGTAGGAAGCGGGAGGGCTGGGCCGGGGAGCTGTTTTTT.

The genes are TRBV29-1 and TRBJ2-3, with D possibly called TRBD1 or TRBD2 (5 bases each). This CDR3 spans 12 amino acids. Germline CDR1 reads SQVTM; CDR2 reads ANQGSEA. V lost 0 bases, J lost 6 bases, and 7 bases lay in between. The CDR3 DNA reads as TGCAGCGTTGAAGAGGGACCGGATACGCAGTATTTT. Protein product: CSVEEGPDTQYF.